The source of this TCR beta chain is a study of blood T cells in healthy people across ages. Sample-barcoded 5' priming and a J-beta primer mix drove a second PCR of roughly 6 to 12 cycles. From the 5' RACE reads, TCRdb called clonotypes with MiXCR, one entry per CDR3 protein. Counted here are roughly 700,000 distinct CDR3 sequences, approximately 49% occurring once; the ten biggest clones make up 25% to 35%. CDR1 is DFQATT and CDR2 is SNEGSKA in the germline V gene (reference sequence). This CDR3 spans 15 amino acids. This clonotype was seen only a few times. The sample comprised blood. The gene calls are TRBV20-1 and TRBJ2-1; 8 bases line up with TRBD2. Gene TRBJ2-7 matches the end of the DNA better, so the J call may be wrong. This TCR was recovered from a woman aged 60 to 75 in good health. CDR3 sequence reads: CSASPTSGYYNEQYF. The CDR3 DNA sequence: TGCAGTGCTAGCCCAACTAGCGGCTACTACAATGAGCAGTACTTC.